The present TCR beta chain was sequenced within a study of control samples from healthy donors and cancer patients. This CDR3 contains 15 residues. Trimming took off 4 bases at V and 4 bases at J, with 15 bases between the two ends. Per the germline V gene, CDR1 is SGDLS and CDR2 is YYNGEE. Produced via immunoSEQ multiplex PCR; TCRdb's table is partial and in-frame only. Of tens of thousands of clones listed, roughly nine tenths were seen once; the top ten hold over 0.85%. This clonotype was obtained from a woman between 25 and 40 years old in good health. What was sequenced was blood. The gene calls are TRBV9 and TRBJ1-5; possibly TRBD1 for D (5 bases). The CDR3 DNA is TGTGCCAGCAGCACTGGGACCCTGGGGAATCAGCCCCAGCATTTT. Translated: CASSTGTLGNQPQHF.